Many counts were recorded for the clone carrying this T cell receptor beta chain. Its antigen is currently unknown. This sample was taken from a study of T-cell reconstitution after alpha-beta-depleted transplantation in children. Study-level findings and limits: Newly produced T cells mostly accounted for T-cell counts and diversity one year post-transplant. Recipient T cells and thymic progenitors that survived were the source of the high TCRbeta diversity seen at day 60 in some patients. Approximately two months post-transplant, alpha-beta T cells reportedly originated from several hundred expanded graft clones.

This CDR3 spans 14 amino acids. V was clipped by 6 bases and J by 0 bases, with 12 bases between them. This sample's TCRbeta library carried unique molecular identifier barcodes. TCRdb recomputed calls from the PCR reads with MiXCR, one row per CDR3 protein. Of 450,000 to 600,000 distinct CDR3 sequences in the sample, about 10% were seen once. The J gene is TRBJ2-7, the V gene TRBV12-3 or TRBV12-4; perhaps TRBD2 as D (5 bases). Here the sequenced sample was PBMCs, taken before TCRalphabeta/CD19-depleted stem cell transplant. This TCR came from a child aged 2 to 10 with inherited bone marrow failure, due to receive a stem cell transplant. This chain's CDR3 is CASRRAASSYEQYF. CDR3 bases: TGTGCCAGCAGGCGGGCCGCGAGCTCCTACGAGCAGTACTTC.